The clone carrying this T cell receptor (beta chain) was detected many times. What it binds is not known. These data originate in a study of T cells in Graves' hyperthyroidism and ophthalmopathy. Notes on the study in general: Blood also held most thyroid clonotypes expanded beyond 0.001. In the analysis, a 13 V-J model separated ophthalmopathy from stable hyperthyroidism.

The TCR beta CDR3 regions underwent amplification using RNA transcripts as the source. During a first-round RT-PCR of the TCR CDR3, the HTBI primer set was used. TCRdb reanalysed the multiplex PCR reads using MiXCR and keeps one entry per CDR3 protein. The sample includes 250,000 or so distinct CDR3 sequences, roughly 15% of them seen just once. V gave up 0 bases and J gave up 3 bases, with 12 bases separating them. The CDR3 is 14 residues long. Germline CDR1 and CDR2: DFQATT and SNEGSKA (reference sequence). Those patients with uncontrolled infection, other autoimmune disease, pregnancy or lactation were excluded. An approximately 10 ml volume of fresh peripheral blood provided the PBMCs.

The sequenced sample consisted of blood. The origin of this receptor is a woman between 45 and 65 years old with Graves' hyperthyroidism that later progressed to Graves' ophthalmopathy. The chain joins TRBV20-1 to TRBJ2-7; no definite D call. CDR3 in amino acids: CSARDELRYYEQYF. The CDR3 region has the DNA TGCAGTGCTAGAGATGAGTTGCGTTACTACGAGCAGTACTTC.